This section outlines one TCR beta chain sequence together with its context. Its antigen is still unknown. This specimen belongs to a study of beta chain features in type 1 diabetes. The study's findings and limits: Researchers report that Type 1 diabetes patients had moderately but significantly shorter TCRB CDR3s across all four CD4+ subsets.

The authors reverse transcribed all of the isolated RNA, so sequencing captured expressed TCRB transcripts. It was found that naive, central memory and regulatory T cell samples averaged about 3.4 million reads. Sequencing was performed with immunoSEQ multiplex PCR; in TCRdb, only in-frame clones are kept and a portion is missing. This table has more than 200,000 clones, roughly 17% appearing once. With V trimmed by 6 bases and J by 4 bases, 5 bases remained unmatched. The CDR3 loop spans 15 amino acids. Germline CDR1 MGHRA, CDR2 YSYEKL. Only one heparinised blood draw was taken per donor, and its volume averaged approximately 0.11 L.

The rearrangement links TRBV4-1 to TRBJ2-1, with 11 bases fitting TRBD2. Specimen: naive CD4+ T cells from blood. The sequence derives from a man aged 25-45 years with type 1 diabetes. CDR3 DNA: TGCGCCAGCAGTTCGACTAGCGGGATATACAATGAGCAGTTCTTC. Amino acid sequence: CASSSTSGIYNEQFF.